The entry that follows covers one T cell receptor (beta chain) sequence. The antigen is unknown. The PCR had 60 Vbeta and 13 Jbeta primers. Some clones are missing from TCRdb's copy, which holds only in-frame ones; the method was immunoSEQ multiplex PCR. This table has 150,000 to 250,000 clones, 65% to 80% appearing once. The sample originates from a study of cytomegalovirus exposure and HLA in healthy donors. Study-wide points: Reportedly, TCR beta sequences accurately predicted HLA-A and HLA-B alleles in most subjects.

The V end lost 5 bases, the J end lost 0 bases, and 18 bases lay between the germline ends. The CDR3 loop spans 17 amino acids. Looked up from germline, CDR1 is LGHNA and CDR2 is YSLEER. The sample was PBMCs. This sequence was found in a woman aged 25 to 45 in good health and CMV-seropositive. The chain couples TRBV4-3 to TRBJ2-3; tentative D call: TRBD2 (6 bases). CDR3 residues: CASSSRGASDSTDTQYF. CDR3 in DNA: TGCGCCAGCAGCTCCCGTGGGGCTAGCGATAGCACAGATACGCAGTATTTT.